These 2 T cell receptor beta chains share one sample of origin, sequenced in a study of shared clonotypes between healthy human individuals. TCRdb keeps only in-frame clones here, not all; method: immunoSEQ multiplex PCR. Here the sample spans some 2,500,000 clones, approximately 90% being singletons. The sequenced sample was naive CD4+ T cells from PBMCs. As to subset: CD45RA+ positively selected. These receptors were taken from a man between 18 and 35 years old in good health. Some clones in this sample may be carry-over from other donors' samples.

Only one count was recorded for this clone. This specimen includes other DNA sequences encoding the same CDR3. The gene calls are TRBV19 and TRBJ1-5; D uncertain. CDR1 LNHDA and CDR2 SQIVND come from the germline V gene (reference sequence). Trimming removed 0 bases from V and 5 bases from J, with 5 bases in between. The CDR3 consists of 13 residues. The CDR3 coding sequence is TGTGCCAGTAGTATAGACCCAGATCAGCCCCAGCATTTT. It codes for CASSIDPDQPQHF.

In its sample, this clone was seen a few times. V and J are TRBV30 and TRBJ1-5; D is undetermined. This CDR3 region has 13 residues. V was shortened by 0 bases and J by 7 bases, with 10 bases between the two germline ends. Germline CDR1 and CDR2: GTSNPN and SVGIG (reference sequence). CDR3 DNA sequence: TGTGCCTGGAGTGTGCTAGCGGAGCAGCCCCAGCATTTT. As protein: CAWSVLAEQPQHF.